This passage covers 9 T cell receptor beta chains from one sample sequenced in a study of T cell responses to AZD1222 COVID-19 vaccine. Sequencing was performed with immunoSEQ multiplex PCR; in TCRdb, only in-frame clones are kept and a portion is missing. The sample contains under 200,000 clones, over 70% of which appear only once. The sample was peripheral blood, taken on day 0 of MenACWY control vaccination. The receptors derive from an adult in good health.

The chain employs TRBV5-5 and TRBJ1-1, with D hard to call. Deletions cut 3 bases from V and 1 base from J, with 1 base between. The CDR3 has 11 residues. Germline-derived CDR1 and CDR2 are SGHKS and YYEKEE (reference sequence). For the CDR3, the DNA is TGTGCCAGCAGCTGGAACACTGAAGCTTTCTTT. As protein: CASSWNTEAFF.

About this clone: Other DNA variants within this sample encode the same CDR3. This chain links TRBV27 with TRBJ2-7, with D uncertain. This CDR3 has 14 amino acids. V gave up 3 bases and J gave up 0 bases, with 9 bases separating them. Per the germline V gene, CDR1 is MNHEY and CDR2 is SMNVEV (reference sequence). The CDR3 DNA reads TGTGCCAGCAGTTTGGACCGCAGCTCCTACGAGCAGTACTTC. Protein sequence: CASSLDRSSYEQYF.

The chain recombines TRBV29-1 with TRBJ2-1, with 7 bases identical to TRBD2. The trim removed 3 bases at V and 0 bases at J, leaving 2 bases unmatched. The CDR3 is made up of 14 amino acids. Germline CDR1 and CDR2: SQVTM and ANQGSEA. The CDR3, as DNA: TGCAGCGTTGACGGCGGGAGCTCCTACAATGAGCAGTTCTTC. It codes for CSVDGGSSYNEQFF.

Only one count was recorded for this clone. The chain couples TRBV7-2 to TRBJ2-3; D is unresolved. The CDR3 has 12 residues. Trimming took off 7 bases at V and 9 bases at J, with 14 bases between the two ends. Germline V gene lookup returns CDR1 SGHTA and CDR2 FQGNSA. Written as DNA, the CDR3 is TGTGCCAGCACCCCTTCCGGACGAACGCAGTATTTT. Protein product: CASTPSGRTQYF.

CDR3 sequence: CASWDSGGYGYTF. DNA for the CDR3: TGTGCCAGCTGGGACTCCGGAGGGTATGGCTACACCTTC. The J gene is TRBJ1-2, the V gene TRBV28; D might be TRBD1 (5 bases). V lost 8 bases to trimming and J lost 5 bases, with 15 bases between them. Germline lookup yields CDR1 MDHEN and CDR2 SYDVKM. The CDR3 totals 13 residues.

In the case of this clone: The junction does not match germline at one end; this may be a read error. The V call is TRBV18, the J call TRBJ2-1; D unresolved. The CDR3 has 13 amino acids. Looked up from germline, CDR1 is KGHSH and CDR2 is LQKENI. This chain's CDR3 is CASSPGRTNERFF. CDR3 nucleotide sequence: TGTGCCAGCTCACCAGGCAGGACCAATGAGCGGTTCTTC.

V usage is TRBV5-6 and J usage is TRBJ1-3; D not certain. There are 14 residues in the CDR3. V was cut by 0 bases and J by 3 bases, with 7 bases left in between. From germline, CDR1 is SGHDT and CDR2 YYEEEE. CDR3 coding DNA: TGTGCCAGCAGCTTGGGGAGCCTTGGAAACACCATATATTTT. Translation gives CASSLGSLGNTIYF.

The J gene is TRBJ1-4, the V gene TRBV28, with 7 bases matching TRBD1. This CDR3 contains 14 residues. Germline CDR1 is MDHEN and CDR2 is SYDVKM. J lost 7 bases, V lost 5 bases, and 7 bases had no gene match. The CDR3 nucleotides read TGTGCCAGCAGTATAGGGGGCCAAGGTGAAAAACTGTTTTTT. Amino acids: CASSIGGQGEKLFF.

V usage is TRBV2 and J usage is TRBJ2-2; 16 bases agree with TRBD2. The CDR3 spans 19 residues. The trim removed 6 bases at V and 0 bases at J, leaving 7 bases unmatched. The V gene's germline CDR1 is SNHLY and CDR2 FYNNEI. CDR3 in amino acids: CASSLPGLAGGSNTGELFF. DNA of the CDR3: TGTGCCAGCAGCTTACCGGGACTAGCGGGAGGGTCGAACACCGGGGAGCTGTTTTTT.